The 11 T cell receptor beta chains given below trace back to one sample, sequenced in a study of shared clonotypes between healthy human individuals. The assay was immunoSEQ multiplex PCR, and TCRdb's table has in-frame clones only and misses some. The data hold roughly 2.6 million clones, with roughly 92% observed a single time. Sequencing used naive CD4+ T cells sorted from blood. The subset denotes: CD45RA+ positively selected. These receptors came from a man younger than 35 in good health.

The chain couples TRBV13 to TRBJ2-5, with 7 bases lining up with TRBD1. CDR3 length equals 14 residues. V lost 3 bases to trimming and J lost 2 bases; unmatched junction nucleotides: 3. From germline, CDR1 is PRHDT and CDR2 FYEKMQ (reference sequence). The DNA of the CDR3 is TGTGCCAGCAGCTTCCGGACAGGACAAGAGACCCAGTACTTC. Translated: CASSFRTGQETQYF.

V is TRBV4-1 and J is TRBJ1-2; a possible D gene is TRBD1 (6 bases). Germline-derived CDR1 and CDR2 are MGHRA and YSYEKL. V was cut by 1 base and J by 5 bases, with 11 bases left in between. CDR3 length: 14 residues. DNA of the CDR3: TGCGCCAGCAGCCAAGGGCCAGGGGATTATGGCTACACCTTC. Translated, it gives CASSQGPGDYGYTF.

The rearrangement links TRBV4-2 to TRBJ1-2, with a tentative D call TRBD1 (6 bases). CDR1 LGHNA and CDR2 YNFKEQ come from the germline V gene. The CDR3 totals 16 residues. Trimming cost V 0 bases and J 4 bases, with 15 bases left between them. The CDR3: CASSQDGQTLFYGYTF. DNA of the CDR3: TGTGCCAGCAGCCAAGATGGACAGACCCTTTTCTATGGCTACACCTTC.

The rearrangement uses TRBV5-1 and TRBJ2-7, with 10 bases lining up with TRBD1. This CDR3 region has 14 residues. Germline values: CDR1 SGHRS, CDR2 YFSETQ. V shed 3 bases, J shed 2 bases, and the junction held 2 bases outside the gene matches. Here the CDR3 reads CASSSDRGPYEQYF. The CDR3 region has the DNA TGCGCCAGCAGCTCAGACAGGGGGCCCTACGAGCAGTACTTC. Combining the CDR3 with reference TRBV5-1 and TRBJ2-7 gives the whole variable domain KAGVTQTPRYLIKTRGQQVTLSCSPISGHRSVSWYQQTPGQGLQFLFEYFSETQRNKGNFPGRFSGRQFSNSRSEMNVSTLELGDSALYLCASSSDRGPYEQYFGPGTRLTVT.

In the case of this clone: Different DNA sequences within this sample yield the same CDR3. J is TRBJ2-3 and V is TRBV9; TRBD2 is a possible D gene (5 bases). V was trimmed by 0 bases and J by 0 bases, leaving 8 bases between them. Germline V gives CDR1 SGDLS, CDR2 YYNGEE. The CDR3 length is 15 residues. The CDR3 nucleotides read TGTGCCAGCAGCGTAGGGCTAGCTAGCACAGATACGCAGTATTTT. This gives the protein CASSVGLASTDTQYF.

The gene calls are TRBV23-1 and TRBJ2-5, with TRBD2 matching 9 bases. TRBV23-1 is labeled an ORF, and its function is uncertain. V gave up 6 bases and J gave up 6 bases; unmatched junction bases: 8. CDR3 size: 14 residues. The chain's CDR3 is CASRADSGRKTQYF. The DNA for the CDR3 is TGCGCCAGCAGAGCTGATAGCGGGAGAAAGACCCAGTACTTC.

A single count supports this clone. The chain links TRBV11-2 to TRBJ2-3, with 11 bases matching TRBD2. The V and J ends lost 5 bases and 8 bases, in that order; junction bases with no gene match: 12. The germline V gene has CDR1 SGHAT and CDR2 FQNNGV. There are 16 residues in the CDR3. CDR3 region: CASSVATSGIGGTQYF. DNA for the CDR3: TGTGCCAGCAGCGTAGCGACTAGCGGGATTGGTGGTACGCAGTATTTT.

The chain is built from TRBV28 and TRBJ1-5; possible D gene TRBD1, 6 bases. Looked up from germline, CDR1 is MDHEN and CDR2 is SYDVKM. The CDR3 is 14 residues long. The V end lost 4 bases, the J end lost 3 bases, and 10 bases lay between the germline ends. Here the CDR3 reads CASSSGQFNQPQHF. In DNA form, the CDR3 reads TGTGCCAGCAGTTCCGGACAGTTCAATCAGCCCCAGCATTTT.

This sequence joins TRBV7-9 and TRBJ1-6, with 8 bases that match TRBD1. This CDR3 comprises 13 residues. The ends lost 5 bases at V and 10 bases at J; junction bases unmatched: 4. CDR1 is SEHNR and CDR2 is FQNEAQ in the germline V gene (reference sequence). The DNA of the CDR3 is TGTGCCAGCAGCCTACAGGGGGGATCACCCCTCCACTTT. It codes for CASSLQGGSPLHF.

The CDR3 spells CASSQAHSISGANVLTF. CDR3 DNA: TGCGCCAGCAGCCAAGCCCACAGCATCTCTGGGGCCAACGTCCTGACTTTC. V is TRBV4-3 and J is TRBJ2-6; unclear D gene. The length of the CDR3 is 17 residues. Germline V gene sequence: CDR1 LGHNA, CDR2 YSLEER. V lost 1 base to trimming and J lost 0 bases, with 10 bases between them.

J is TRBJ2-7 and V is TRBV27; possible D gene TRBD1, 6 bases. The CDR3 runs to 16 residues. Germline V lookup: CDR1 MNHEY, CDR2 SMNVEV (reference sequence). With 5 bases removed from V and 0 bases from J, the gap between germline ends came to 17 bases. The CDR3 sequence: CASSPTLGQSSYEQYF. The CDR3 bases are TGTGCCAGCAGTCCCACCCTCGGACAGTCCTCCTACGAGCAGTACTTC.